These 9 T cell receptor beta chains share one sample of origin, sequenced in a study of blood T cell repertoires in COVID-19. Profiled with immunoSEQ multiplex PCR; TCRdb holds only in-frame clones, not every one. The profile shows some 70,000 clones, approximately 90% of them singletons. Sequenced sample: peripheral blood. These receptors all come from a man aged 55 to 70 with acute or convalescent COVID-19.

CDR3 sequence: CASSQGTSYNEQFF. As DNA, the CDR3 is TGCGCCAGCAGCCAAGGAACCAGCTACAATGAGCAGTTCTTC. The chain employs TRBV4-1 and TRBJ2-1; D is ambiguous. V dropped 1 base and J dropped 3 bases, with 7 bases sitting between them. The length of the CDR3 is 14 residues. Germline V CDR1 and CDR2: MGHRA, YSYEKL.

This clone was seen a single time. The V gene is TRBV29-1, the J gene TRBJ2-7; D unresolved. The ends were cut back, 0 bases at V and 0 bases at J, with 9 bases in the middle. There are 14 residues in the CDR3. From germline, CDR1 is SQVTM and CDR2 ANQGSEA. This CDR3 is CSVEETRNSYEQYF. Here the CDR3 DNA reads TGCAGCGTTGAAGAAACGCGGAACTCCTACGAGCAGTACTTC.

CDR3 DNA: TGTGCCAGCAGCCCGCAGACAGGGGGGAGGACTGAAGCTTTCTTT. It specifies CASSPQTGGRTEAFF. The chain links TRBV7-3 to TRBJ1-1; 9 bases agree with TRBD1. The junction had 9 bases not matched to a gene; V was cut back by 5 bases and J by 5 bases. Germline CDR1 SGHTA, CDR2 FQGTGA. The CDR3 is made up of 15 amino acids.

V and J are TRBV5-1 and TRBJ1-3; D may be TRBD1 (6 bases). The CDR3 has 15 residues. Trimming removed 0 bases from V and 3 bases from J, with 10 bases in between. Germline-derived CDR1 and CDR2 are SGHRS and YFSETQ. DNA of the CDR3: TGCGCCAGCAGCTTGGAGGCAGGGGTTGGAAACACCATATATTTT. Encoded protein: CASSLEAGVGNTIYF.

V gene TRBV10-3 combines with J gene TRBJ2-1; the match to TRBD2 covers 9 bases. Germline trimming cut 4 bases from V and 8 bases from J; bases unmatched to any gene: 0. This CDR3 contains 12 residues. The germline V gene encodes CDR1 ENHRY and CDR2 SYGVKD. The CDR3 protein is CAISGLADEQFF. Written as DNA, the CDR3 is TGTGCCATCAGTGGACTAGCGGATGAGCAGTTCTTC.

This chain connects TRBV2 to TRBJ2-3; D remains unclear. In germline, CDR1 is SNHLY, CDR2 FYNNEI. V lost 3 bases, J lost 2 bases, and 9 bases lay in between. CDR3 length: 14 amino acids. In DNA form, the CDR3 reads TGTGCCAGCAGTGATATTAAAATCACAGATACGCAGTATTTT. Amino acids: CASSDIKITDTQYF.

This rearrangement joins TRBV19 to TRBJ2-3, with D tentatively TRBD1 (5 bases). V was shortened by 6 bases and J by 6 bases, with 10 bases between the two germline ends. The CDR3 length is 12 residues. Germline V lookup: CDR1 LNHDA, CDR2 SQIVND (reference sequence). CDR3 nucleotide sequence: TGTGCCAGTAGACCACCAGGGGATACGCAGTATTTT. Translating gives CASRPPGDTQYF. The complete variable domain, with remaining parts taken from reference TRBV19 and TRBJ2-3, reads DGGITQSPKYLFRKEGQNVTLSCEQNLNHDAMYWYRQDPGQGLRLIYYSQIVNDFQKGDIAEGYSVSREKKESFPLTVTSAQKNPTAFYLCASRPPGDTQYFGPGTRLTVL.

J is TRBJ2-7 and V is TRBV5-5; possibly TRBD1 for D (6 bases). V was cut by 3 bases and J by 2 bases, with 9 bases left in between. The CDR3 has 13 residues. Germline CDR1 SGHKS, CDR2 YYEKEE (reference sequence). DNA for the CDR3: TGTGCCAGCAGCTGGGGACACGCCTACGAGCAGTACTTC. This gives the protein CASSWGHAYEQYF.

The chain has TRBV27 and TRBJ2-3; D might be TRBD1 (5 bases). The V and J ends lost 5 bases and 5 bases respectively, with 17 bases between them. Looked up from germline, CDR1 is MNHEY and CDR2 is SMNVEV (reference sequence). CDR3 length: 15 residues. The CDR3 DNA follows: TGTGCCAGCAGTCTAAACCCTCAGGGAAAAGATACGCAGTATTTT. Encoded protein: CASSLNPQGKDTQYF.